This entry lists 16 T cell receptor beta chains sequenced from one sample in a study of OX40 agonist ivuxolimab in advanced cancers. Measured with immunoSEQ multiplex PCR; TCRdb has only the in-frame clones, and not every one. Here the sample spans around 74,000 clones, 85% to 95% being singletons. Here the sequenced sample was CD4+ or CD8+ T cells sorted from blood, taken in a trial of the OX40 agonist ivuxolimab. These receptors all stem from an adult with an advanced solid tumor such as melanoma, head and neck, liver or kidney cancer.

The chain is built from TRBV11-2 and TRBJ1-6; D call uncertain. With 1 base removed from V and 7 bases from J, the gap between germline ends came to 2 bases. Germline V gives CDR1 SGHAT, CDR2 FQNNGV. The CDR3 is 12 amino acids. CDR3 region: CASSLVNSPLHF. The CDR3, as DNA: TGTGCCAGCAGCTTAGTAAATTCACCCCTCCACTTT.

The genes are TRBV9 and TRBJ2-6; 7 positions agree with TRBD1. Unmatched junction bases numbered 0, after V lost 1 base and J lost 2 bases. The V gene's germline CDR1 is SGDLS and CDR2 YYNGEE. The CDR3 is 15 amino acids. The CDR3 sequence is CASSVTGAGANVLTF. The DNA of the CDR3 is TGTGCCAGCAGCGTAACAGGGGCTGGGGCCAACGTCCTGACTTTC.

The chain recombines TRBV5-4 with TRBJ1-2; no clear D. The CDR3 runs 14 residues. Per germline, CDR1 SGHNT and CDR2 YYREEE (reference sequence). Deletions cut 1 base from V and 4 bases from J, with 11 bases between. In DNA, the CDR3 is TGTGCCAGCAGCTTGTCGGGAATTCTCTATGGCTACACCTTC. Translated, it gives CASSLSGILYGYTF. Full variable domain (missing parts from reference TRBV5-4 and TRBJ1-2): ETGVTQSPTHLIKTRGQQVTLRCSSQSGHNTVSWYQQALGQGPQFIFQYYREEENGRGNFPPRFSGLQFPNYSSELNVNALELDDSALYLCASSLSGILYGYTFGSGTRLTVV.

V and J are TRBV4-3 and TRBJ2-7, with D possibly matching TRBD1 (5 bases). The V gene's germline CDR1 is LGHNA and CDR2 YSLEER. This CDR3 spans 14 amino acids. V was shortened by 0 bases and J by 2 bases, with 8 bases between the two germline ends. The CDR3, as DNA: TGCGCCAGCAGCCAAGAAACAGGACCCTACGAGCAGTACTTC. It encodes CASSQETGPYEQYF.

CDR3 loop: CASSSSTSGGGHEQFF. The CDR3 nucleotides read TGTGCCAGCAGCTCCTCGACTAGCGGGGGGGGTCATGAGCAGTTCTTC. This chain uses TRBV7-8 with TRBJ2-1; 14 bases line up with TRBD2. Germline assignment: CDR1 SGHVS and CDR2 FQNEAQ. V lost 4 bases to trimming and J lost 8 bases; unmatched junction nucleotides: 7. The CDR3 sequence is 16 residues long.

As concerns this clone: The junction departs from the called germline gene at one end, perhaps through a read error. The genes are TRBV5-6 and TRBJ2-1; D not resolved. The CDR3 is made up of 14 amino acids. The germline V gene has CDR1 SGHDT and CDR2 YYEEEE. CDR3 bases: TGTGCCAGCACCTTGCAAGGGTGGGGTGGTGAGCAGTTCTTC. Translating it yields CASTLQGWGGEQFF.

The chain is built from TRBV7-9 and TRBJ2-7; D is tentatively TRBD1 or TRBD2 (6 bases each). Germline V CDR1 and CDR2: SEHNR, FQNEAQ (reference sequence). Deletions cut 5 bases from V and 6 bases from J, with 20 bases between. The CDR3 is 15 amino acids. The DNA of the CDR3 is TGTGCCAGCAGCCCAACGGGGGCGGGTCTTGGCGAGCAGTACTTC. Its protein product is CASSPTGAGLGEQYF.

The rearrangement links TRBV9 to TRBJ2-2; TRBD1 agrees at 7 bases. This CDR3 comprises 15 residues. J was trimmed by 4 bases and V by 3 bases; bases with no gene match: 6. The germline CDR1 and CDR2 sequences are SGDLS and YYNGEE. The CDR3 loop is CASSEQGRGTGELFF. The CDR3 DNA reads as TGTGCCAGCAGCGAACAGGGGCGAGGCACCGGGGAGCTGTTTTTT.

This clone was observed a few times. The rearrangement links TRBV5-6 to TRBJ1-3; 7 bases match TRBD1. V trimming: 6 bases; J trimming: 2 bases; junction bases outside the gene matches: 8. CDR3 length equals 15 residues. The germline gives CDR1 SGHDT, CDR2 YYEEEE. CDR3 nucleotide sequence: TGTGCCAGCAACGAGGGACAGCTCCCTGGAAACACCATATATTTT. Protein sequence: CASNEGQLPGNTIYF.

The genes are TRBV5-1 and TRBJ2-1; TRBD2 matches 8 bases. Losses at the gene ends were 4 bases for V and 3 bases for J; bases not matched to a gene: 9. This CDR3 has 16 residues. Germline V lookup: CDR1 SGHRS, CDR2 YFSETQ. This CDR3 reads CASSGPGGASYNEQFF. In DNA form, the CDR3 reads TGCGCCAGCAGCGGCCCGGGGGGGGCCAGCTACAATGAGCAGTTCTTC.

As regards this clone: Other DNA sequences of this sample code for an identical CDR3. This chain links TRBV27 with TRBJ1-1; 12 bases align to TRBD1. Germline-derived CDR1 and CDR2 are MNHEY and SMNVEV (reference sequence). The CDR3 has 16 residues. V trimming: 5 bases; J trimming: 5 bases; junction bases outside the gene matches: 9. The CDR3 is CASSPGTGGARTEAFF. Here the CDR3 DNA reads TGTGCCAGCAGTCCCGGGACAGGGGGCGCGAGGACTGAAGCTTTCTTT.

This chain uses TRBV13 with TRBJ1-1, with 7 bases lining up with TRBD1. The V and J ends lost 5 bases and 7 bases, in that order; junction bases with no gene match: 7. The CDR3 extends over 13 amino acids. Germline V lookup: CDR1 PRHDT, CDR2 FYEKMQ (reference sequence). CDR3 sequence: CASSRGTVSEAFF. Written as DNA, the CDR3 is TGTGCCAGCAGCCGGGGGACAGTTAGTGAAGCTTTCTTT.

V usage is TRBV27 and J usage is TRBJ2-7; TRBD2 agrees at 14 bases. The CDR3 has 16 amino acids. Trimming took 4 bases from V and 3 from J; bases not matched to a gene: 5. The germline CDR1 and CDR2 sequences are MNHEY and SMNVEV (reference sequence). This CDR3 reads CASSYGLAGGFYEQYF. The CDR3 DNA sequence: TGTGCCAGCAGTTATGGACTAGCGGGGGGATTCTACGAGCAGTACTTC.

This clone was picked up one time. The chain recombines TRBV5-4 with TRBJ1-2, with TRBD1 matching over 10 bases. Trimming at V came to 3 bases and at J to 1 base, leaving 9 bases not matched to a gene. Germline loops: CDR1 SGHNT, CDR2 YYREEE (reference sequence). CDR3 length: 17 residues. CDR3 amino acids: CASSWGQGPGFNYGYTF. Written as DNA, the CDR3 is TGTGCCAGCAGCTGGGGACAGGGGCCCGGCTTTAACTATGGCTACACCTTC.

This clone was seen once. The CDR3 DNA is TGCGCCAGCAGCCCCTGGACAGGGGAAAATTCACCCCTCCACTTT. This encodes CASSPWTGENSPLHF. This chain connects TRBV4-1 to TRBJ1-6; 9 nucleotides agree with TRBD1. Germline CDR1 MGHRA, CDR2 YSYEKL. J gave up 7 bases and V 4 bases, and 5 bases lay outside the gene matches. CDR3 length: 15 amino acids.

V and J are TRBV6-5 and TRBJ2-3; D gene uncertain. The V end was cut by 8 bases, the J end by 4 bases, with 13 bases between. The CDR3 has 13 residues. CDR1 is MNHEY, CDR2 SVGAGI, per germline. The CDR3 is CASGGHSADTQYF. For the CDR3, the DNA is TGTGCCAGCGGCGGCCACTCGGCAGATACGCAGTATTTT.